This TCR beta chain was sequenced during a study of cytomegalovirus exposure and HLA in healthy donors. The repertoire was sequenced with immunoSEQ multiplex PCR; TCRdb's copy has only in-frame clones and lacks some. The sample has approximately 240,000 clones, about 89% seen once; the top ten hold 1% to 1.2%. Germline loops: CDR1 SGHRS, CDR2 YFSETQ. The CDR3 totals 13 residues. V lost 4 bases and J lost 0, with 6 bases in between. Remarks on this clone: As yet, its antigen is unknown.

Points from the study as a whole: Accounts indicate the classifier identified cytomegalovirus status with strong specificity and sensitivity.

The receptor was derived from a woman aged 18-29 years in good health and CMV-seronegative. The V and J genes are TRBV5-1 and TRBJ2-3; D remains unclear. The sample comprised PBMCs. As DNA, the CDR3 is TGCGCCAGCAGCCCCACTAGCACAGATACGCAGTATTTT. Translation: CASSPTSTDTQYF. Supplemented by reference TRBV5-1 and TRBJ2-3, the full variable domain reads KAGVTQTPRYLIKTRGQQVTLSCSPISGHRSVSWYQQTPGQGLQFLFEYFSETQRNKGNFPGRFSGRQFSNSRSEMNVSTLELGDSALYLCASSPTSTDTQYFGPGTRLTVL.